These T cell receptor beta chains were read from a single sample in a study of blood T cell repertoires in COVID-19. Measured with immunoSEQ multiplex PCR; TCRdb has only the in-frame clones, and not every one. The top ten clones hold less than 15% of a sample with about 200,000 clones, 65% to 90% of them seen once. The specimen sequenced was peripheral blood. These receptors originate from a human donor in a cohort sampled during active COVID-19. Each CDR3 is given with its conserved first and last residue. A D gene is named only where the DNA matches it firmly. Part of the rows lack a size; the others show once, few, many or a class for expanded clones.

CDR3 DNA: TGCGCCAGCAGTCAATCGAGGGGAGGGCCACGGCGAACCGGGGAGCTGTTTTTT
CDR3 protein: CASSQSRGGPRRTGELFF
V gene: TRBV23-1
J gene: TRBJ2-2
D gene: TRBD2
CDR3 length: 18
clone size: -

CDR3 DNA: TGTGCCAGCGGAAGGACTAGCGGGAGCAACACCGGGGAGCTGTTTTTT
CDR3 protein: CASGRTSGSNTGELFF
V gene: TRBV6-4
J gene: TRBJ2-2
D gene: TRBD2
CDR3 length: 16
clone size: -

CDR3 DNA: TGCAGTGCTTGGACTGCGGAGCAGTTCTTC
CDR3 protein: CSAWTAEQFF
V gene: TRBV20-1
J gene: TRBJ2-1
D gene: -
CDR3 length: 10
clone size: few

CDR3 DNA: TGTGCCAGCTCACCCAGCCAGACTGCAACTAATGAAAAACTGTTTTTT
CDR3 protein: CASSPSQTATNEKLFF
V gene: TRBV18
J gene: TRBJ1-4
D gene: -
CDR3 length: 16
clone size: few

CDR3 DNA: TGTGCCAGTAGTGCAAGACGACACGACATTCAGTACTTC
CDR3 protein: CASSARRHDIQYF
V gene: TRBV19
J gene: TRBJ2-4
D gene: -
CDR3 length: 13
clone size: -

CDR3 DNA: TGCGCCAGCAGCTTGGCCGGGAGAGCCTCCTACAATGAGCAGTTCTTC
CDR3 protein: CASSLAGRASYNEQFF
V gene: TRBV5-1
J gene: TRBJ2-1
D gene: -
CDR3 length: 16
clone size: -

CDR3 DNA: TGTGCCAGCAGCCAATCAGCGGGATCGGGCAATGAGCAGTTCTTC
CDR3 protein: CASSQSAGSGNEQFF
V gene: TRBV16
J gene: TRBJ2-1
D gene: TRBD2
CDR3 length: 15
clone size: -

CDR3 DNA: TGTGCCAGCAGCTTAGGAGCGGGAGTGGGAAACATTCAGTACTTC
CDR3 protein: CASSLGAGVGNIQYF
V gene: TRBV7-2
J gene: TRBJ2-4
D gene: TRBD2
CDR3 length: 15
clone size: -

CDR3 DNA: TGCAGCGTTGAACGACTAGACACTGAGCAGTTCTTC
CDR3 protein: CSVERLDTEQFF
V gene: TRBV29-1
J gene: TRBJ2-1
D gene: -
CDR3 length: 12
clone size: -

CDR3 DNA: TGTGCCAGCAAGCGGGGCCGGACTAGCACAGATACGCAGTATTTT
CDR3 protein: CASKRGRTSTDTQYF
V gene: TRBV2
J gene: TRBJ2-3
D gene: TRBD2
CDR3 length: 15
clone size: -

CDR3 DNA: TGTGCCAGCAGCCTAGTTTGGGTTTCCAACCCGAACACTGAAGCTTTCTTT
CDR3 protein: CASSLVWVSNPNTEAFF
V gene: TRBV27
J gene: TRBJ1-1
D gene: -
CDR3 length: 17
clone size: -

CDR3 DNA: TGTGCCAGTAGGGGAGGGGAACGCAATGAGCAGTTCTTC
CDR3 protein: CASRGGERNEQFF
V gene: TRBV19
J gene: TRBJ2-1
D gene: TRBD2
CDR3 length: 13
clone size: -

CDR3 DNA: TGCGCCAGCAGCTTGGGGGCAGGGATCTACGAGCAGTACTTC
CDR3 protein: CASSLGAGIYEQYF
V gene: TRBV5-1
J gene: TRBJ2-7
D gene: -
CDR3 length: 14
clone size: few

CDR3 DNA: TGTGCCTGGAGTGTAGGGACAGGGGTGGGTCAGCCCCAGCATTTT
CDR3 protein: CAWSVGTGVGQPQHF
V gene: TRBV30
J gene: TRBJ1-5
D gene: TRBD1
CDR3 length: 15
clone size: once

CDR3 DNA: TGCGCCAGCAGCCAACCCGGACTAGCGGGCCCCTACAATGAGCAGTTCTTC
CDR3 protein: CASSQPGLAGPYNEQFF
V gene: TRBV5-1
J gene: TRBJ2-1
D gene: TRBD2
CDR3 length: 17
clone size: -

CDR3 DNA: TGTGCCAGCAGTTTTCTCAGCGGGAGGGCAACGGGGTACACAGATACGCAGTATTTT
CDR3 protein: CASSFLSGRATGYTDTQYF
V gene: TRBV28
J gene: TRBJ2-3
D gene: TRBD2
CDR3 length: 19
clone size: -

CDR3 DNA: TGTGCCAGCTCACTAGGACAGGGGGAGACCCAGTACTTC
CDR3 protein: CASSLGQGETQYF
V gene: TRBV18
J gene: TRBJ2-5
D gene: TRBD1
CDR3 length: 13
clone size: -

CDR3 DNA: TGTGCCAGCAGGCGGACTAGCGGGAGGGAAACCGGGGAGCTGTTTTTT
CDR3 protein: CASRRTSGRETGELFF
V gene: TRBV7-9
J gene: TRBJ2-2
D gene: TRBD2
CDR3 length: 16
clone size: -

CDR3 DNA: TGTGCCAGCAGTTACGGGACAGGCGGCAGGACAGATACGCAGTATTTT
CDR3 protein: CASSYGTGGRTDTQYF
V gene: TRBV6-2/TRBV6-3
J gene: TRBJ2-3
D gene: TRBD1
CDR3 length: 16
clone size: -

CDR3 DNA: TGTGCCAGCAGCATTTTGACACGGCCCTCCGAGCAGTACTTC
CDR3 protein: CASSILTRPSEQYF
V gene: TRBV7-9
J gene: TRBJ2-7
D gene: -
CDR3 length: 14
clone size: -

CDR3 DNA: TGCGCCAGCAGCTTGGGGGGCATAGGCACAGATACGCAGTATTTT
CDR3 protein: CASSLGGIGTDTQYF
V gene: TRBV5-1
J gene: TRBJ2-3
D gene: -
CDR3 length: 15
clone size: -

CDR3 DNA: TGTGCCAGCAGCCCAATGACTAGCGGGAGGTCCGAGACCCAGTACTTC
CDR3 protein: CASSPMTSGRSETQYF
V gene: TRBV7-2
J gene: TRBJ2-5
D gene: TRBD2
CDR3 length: 16
clone size: -

CDR3 DNA: TGTGCCAGCAGTAAGCTACAGGGGGCAAAGACTGAAGCTTTCTTT
CDR3 protein: CASSKLQGAKTEAFF
V gene: TRBV2
J gene: TRBJ1-1
D gene: TRBD1
CDR3 length: 15
clone size: -

CDR3 DNA: TGCGCCAGCAGCTTGGGCGGGAGTATCTACAATGAGCAGTTCTTC
CDR3 protein: CASSLGGSIYNEQFF
V gene: TRBV5-1
J gene: TRBJ2-1
D gene: TRBD2
CDR3 length: 15
clone size: -

CDR3 DNA: TGCGCCAGCAGCACCCCACAGGGCCCGCAGTACTTC
CDR3 protein: CASSTPQGPQYF
V gene: TRBV4-1
J gene: TRBJ2-5
D gene: -
CDR3 length: 12
clone size: -

CDR3 DNA: TGCGCCAGCAGCTTGGAGGGGGCGTACGAGCAGTACTTC
CDR3 protein: CASSLEGAYEQYF
V gene: TRBV5-1
J gene: TRBJ2-7
D gene: TRBD1
CDR3 length: 13
clone size: once

CDR3 DNA: TGTGCCAGTAGTATCGACGGGGGAGGGCCAACCGGGGAGCTGTTTTTT
CDR3 protein: CASSIDGGGPTGELFF
V gene: TRBV19
J gene: TRBJ2-2
D gene: TRBD2
CDR3 length: 16
clone size: -

CDR3 DNA: TGTGCCAGCAGTCGCGGGACAGGGATTTCCTACGAGCAGTACTTC
CDR3 protein: CASSRGTGISYEQYF
V gene: TRBV6-5
J gene: TRBJ2-7
D gene: TRBD1
CDR3 length: 15
clone size: -

CDR3 DNA: TGTGCCAGCAGCCCCTCTCGAGGGCTTCAAGAGACCCAGTACTTC
CDR3 protein: CASSPSRGLQETQYF
V gene: TRBV7-9
J gene: TRBJ2-5
D gene: -
CDR3 length: 15
clone size: once

CDR3 DNA: TGTGCCAGCAGTGAAGCAAAGAGAAGCACTGAAGCTTTCTTT
CDR3 protein: CASSEAKRSTEAFF
V gene: TRBV6-1
J gene: TRBJ1-1
D gene: -
CDR3 length: 14
clone size: -

CDR3 DNA: TGTGCCAGCAGCTTGACAGGGCTAGAGACCCAGTACTTC
CDR3 protein: CASSLTGLETQYF
V gene: TRBV5-6
J gene: TRBJ2-5
D gene: -
CDR3 length: 13
clone size: -

CDR3 DNA: TGTGCCAGCAGTGCCCGGAGAGGGTTCTACGAGCAGTACTTC
CDR3 protein: CASSARRGFYEQYF
V gene: TRBV27
J gene: TRBJ2-7
D gene: -
CDR3 length: 14
clone size: -

CDR3 DNA: TGTGCCAGCAGGCTACAGGGTAGCTCCTACAATGAGCAGTTCTTC
CDR3 protein: CASRLQGSSYNEQFF
V gene: TRBV6-5
J gene: TRBJ2-1
D gene: -
CDR3 length: 15
clone size: -

CDR3 DNA: TGTGCCAGCTCATTTGGACAGGGGAGTGGGCCCCAGCATTTT
CDR3 protein: CASSFGQGSGPQHF
V gene: TRBV18
J gene: TRBJ1-5
D gene: TRBD1
CDR3 length: 14
clone size: -

CDR3 DNA: TGCGCCAGCAGCTTGGGGAGCGGGAGCCCAGTGGAGACCCAGTACTTC
CDR3 protein: CASSLGSGSPVETQYF
V gene: TRBV5-1
J gene: TRBJ2-5
D gene: TRBD2
CDR3 length: 16
clone size: -

CDR3 DNA: TGTGCCAGCAGCCGACTCCTCGGCCTTCAAGAGACCCAGTACTTC
CDR3 protein: CASSRLLGLQETQYF
V gene: TRBV5-6
J gene: TRBJ2-5
D gene: -
CDR3 length: 15
clone size: -

CDR3 DNA: TGTGCCAGCAGTTACTCTGCGGGGACCTTTTACGAGCAGTACTTC
CDR3 protein: CASSYSAGTFYEQYF
V gene: TRBV6-5
J gene: TRBJ2-7
D gene: -
CDR3 length: 15
clone size: -

CDR3 DNA: TGTGCCAGCAGTTATTCGGTCGGGAGGACCTTGTACGAGCAGTACTTC
CDR3 protein: CASSYSVGRTLYEQYF
V gene: TRBV6-9
J gene: TRBJ2-7
D gene: TRBD2
CDR3 length: 16
clone size: few

CDR3 DNA: TGTGCCAGCTCACTCATATTGGCGGGAGCGAACGAGCAGTACTTC
CDR3 protein: CASSLILAGANEQYF
V gene: TRBV18
J gene: TRBJ2-7
D gene: TRBD2
CDR3 length: 15
clone size: -

CDR3 DNA: TGTGCCAGCAGCCCCCGGGACAGGGGGGCGACCGGGGAGCTGTTTTTT
CDR3 protein: CASSPRDRGATGELFF
V gene: TRBV7-2
J gene: TRBJ2-2
D gene: TRBD1
CDR3 length: 16
clone size: -

CDR3 DNA: TGTGCCAGCAGTTCACAGGGGGCGCTCAAGACCCAGTACTTC
CDR3 protein: CASSSQGALKTQYF
V gene: TRBV27
J gene: TRBJ2-5
D gene: TRBD1
CDR3 length: 14
clone size: -

CDR3 DNA: TGCGCCAGCAGCCCGAGGACTAGCGGGAGGGCCGAAACGAGTTACAATGAGCAGTTCTTC
CDR3 protein: CASSPRTSGRAETSYNEQFF
V gene: TRBV4-1
J gene: TRBJ2-1
D gene: TRBD2
CDR3 length: 20
clone size: -